This T cell receptor (beta chain) was sequenced in a study of post-analysis software for immune sequencing data (dated by TCRdb to the mid-2010s). Study-wide context: Relapsing-remitting, secondary progressive and progressive-relapsing multiple sclerosis were recorded as disease courses, and subtype annotation was lacking for some patients. Patient repertoires were compared against ten to eleven previously published healthy control repertoires from donors aged roughly 6 to 28 years. A subset of samples was prepared in parallel using single-end sample barcoding, then pooled and co-amplified after Illumina adapter ligation. Broader findings and caveats from the paper: Patients showed significantly higher frequencies than controls for a handful of TRBV segments, among them TRBV5-6, TRBV5-1 and TRBV20-1. When samples were clustered directly using the F measure, samples prepared in the same batch co-clustered strongly, which prompted a batch-effect correction. Normalized Chao1 diversity was significantly lower in multiple sclerosis patients than controls, suggesting substantial peripheral T-cell clonal expansion. The multiple sclerosis patient group was slightly younger than the control group.

To demonstrate the VDJtools post-analysis software, TCR beta repertoires were profiled from the peripheral blood of 13 young patients with multiple sclerosis. The patients with multiple sclerosis were children and adolescents between roughly 6 and 17 years of age. This clonotype was seen repeatedly, ten times or more. The clone's antigen remains unknown. Per-nucleotide qualities are absent, and no much larger clonotype sits a single base away. Deletion took 0 bases off V and 2 bases off J, with a span of 11 bases between the germline ends. From its cysteine to its phenylalanine, the CDR3 spans 14 amino acids. This entry keeps only the CDR3 DNA: 42 bases, framed from base 1. CDR1 and CDR2 are read off the germline V gene (reference sequence) as DFQATT and SNEGSKA. Libraries were prepared through PCR. The listed sequencing device is Illumina HiSeq 2500. To reduce PCR and sequencing biases, unique molecular identifiers were built into the TCR beta cDNA libraries. Every 1 to 10 million input T cells yielded approximately 500,000 cDNA molecules, meaning each molecule approximated one T cell. The patient libraries were prepared and sequenced using the same protocol as the earlier healthy control dataset. Samples belonging to the same batch were prepared together, multiplexed and sequenced on a shared HiSeq lane. In the original analysis: Raw barcoded reads were processed with MIGEC, discarding single-read molecular identifier groups before consensus assembly and CDR3 extraction. Clonotype tables were post-analysed with VDJtools, and diversity was normalized by down-sampling all datasets to the smallest sample size. In repertoire overlap clustering, CDR3 amino acid sequences, but not nucleotide sequences, were matched to correct batch-related cross-sample contamination. The raw public reads went through TCRdb reprocessing: fastp at Q25, MiXCR clone calling, in-frame beta chains kept. Identical CDR3 proteins give one entry, which carries the most common genes and DNA. The V and J calls reflect TCRdb's pipeline rather than the authors' work. This sample is represented by some 450,000 distinct CDR3 sequences; 40% to 55% of them were singletons. The ten largest clones capture roughly 12% of the sample.

This sequence was found in a girl under 18 with multiple sclerosis. The chain employs TRBV20-1 and TRBJ2-7; perhaps TRBD1 is the D gene, with 6 bases matching. Source material: blood. The CDR3 protein: CSAREMTGTYEQYF. Here is the DNA: TGCAGTGCTAGAGAAATGACAGGCACCTACGAGCAGTACTTC.